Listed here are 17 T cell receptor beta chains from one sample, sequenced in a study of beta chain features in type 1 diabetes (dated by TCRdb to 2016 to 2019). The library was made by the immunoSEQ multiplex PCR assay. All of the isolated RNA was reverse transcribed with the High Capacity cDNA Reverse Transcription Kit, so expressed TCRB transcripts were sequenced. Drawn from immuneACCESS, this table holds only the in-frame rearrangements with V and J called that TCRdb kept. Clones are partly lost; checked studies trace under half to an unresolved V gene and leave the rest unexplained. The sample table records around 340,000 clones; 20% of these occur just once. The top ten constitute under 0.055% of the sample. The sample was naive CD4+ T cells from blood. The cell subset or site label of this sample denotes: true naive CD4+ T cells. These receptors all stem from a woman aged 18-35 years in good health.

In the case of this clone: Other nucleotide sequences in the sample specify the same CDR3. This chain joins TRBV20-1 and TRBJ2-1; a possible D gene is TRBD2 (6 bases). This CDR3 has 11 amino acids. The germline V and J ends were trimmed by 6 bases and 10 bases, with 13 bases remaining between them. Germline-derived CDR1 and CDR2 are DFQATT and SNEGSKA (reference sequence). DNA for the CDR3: TGCAGTGCATCCGGGGGAGGAGAGCAGTTCTTC. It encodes CSASGGGEQFF.

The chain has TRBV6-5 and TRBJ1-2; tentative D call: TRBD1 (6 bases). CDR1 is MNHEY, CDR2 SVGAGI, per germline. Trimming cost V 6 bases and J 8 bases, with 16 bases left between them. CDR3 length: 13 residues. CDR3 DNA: TGTGCCAGCAGCCGCCCAGGGGAGGGAGGCTACACCTTC. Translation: CASSRPGEGGYTF.

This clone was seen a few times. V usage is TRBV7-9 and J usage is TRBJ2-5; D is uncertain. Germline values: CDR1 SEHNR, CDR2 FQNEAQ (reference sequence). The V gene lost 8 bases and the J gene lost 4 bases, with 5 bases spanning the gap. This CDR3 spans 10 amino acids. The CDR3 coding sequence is TGTGCCAGCCGAGGAGAGACCCAGTACTTC. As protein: CASRGETQYF.

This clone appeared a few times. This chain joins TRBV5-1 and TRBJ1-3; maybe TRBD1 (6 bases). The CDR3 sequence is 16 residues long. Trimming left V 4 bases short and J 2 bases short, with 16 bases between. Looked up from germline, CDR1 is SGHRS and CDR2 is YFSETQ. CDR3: CASSAGDTNPGNTIYF. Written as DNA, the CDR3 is TGCGCCAGCAGCGCCGGGGACACCAACCCTGGAAACACCATATATTTT. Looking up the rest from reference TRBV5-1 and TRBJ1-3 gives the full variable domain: KAGVTQTPRYLIKTRGQQVTLSCSPISGHRSVSWYQQTPGQGLQFLFEYFSETQRNKGNFPGRFSGRQFSNSRSEMNVSTLELGDSALYLCASSAGDTNPGNTIYFGEGSWLTVV.

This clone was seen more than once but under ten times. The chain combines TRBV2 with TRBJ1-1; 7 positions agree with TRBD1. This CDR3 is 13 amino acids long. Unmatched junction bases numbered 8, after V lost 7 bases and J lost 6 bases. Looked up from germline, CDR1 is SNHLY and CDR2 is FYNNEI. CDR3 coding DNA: TGTGCCAGCATGACAGGGTCGAGAGCTGAAGCTTTCTTT. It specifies CASMTGSRAEAFF. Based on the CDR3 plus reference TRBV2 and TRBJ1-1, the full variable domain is EPEVTQTPSHQVTQMGQEVILRCVPISNHLYFYWYRQILGQKVEFLVSFYNNEISEKSEIFDDQFSVERPDGSNFTLKIRSTKLEDSAMYFCASMTGSRAEAFFGQGTRLTVV.

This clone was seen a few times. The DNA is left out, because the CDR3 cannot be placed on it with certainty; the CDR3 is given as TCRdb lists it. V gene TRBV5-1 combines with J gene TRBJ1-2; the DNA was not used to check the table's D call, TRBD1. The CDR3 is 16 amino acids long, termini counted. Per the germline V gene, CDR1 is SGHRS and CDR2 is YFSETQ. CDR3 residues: CASSLLLQGFGNGYTF.

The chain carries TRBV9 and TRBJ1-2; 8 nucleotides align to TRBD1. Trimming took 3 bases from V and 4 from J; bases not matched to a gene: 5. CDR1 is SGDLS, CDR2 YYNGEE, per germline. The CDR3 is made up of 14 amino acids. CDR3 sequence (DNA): TGTGCCAGCAGCGCGGGACAGGCGCGCTATGGCTACACCTTC. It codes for CASSAGQARYGYTF.

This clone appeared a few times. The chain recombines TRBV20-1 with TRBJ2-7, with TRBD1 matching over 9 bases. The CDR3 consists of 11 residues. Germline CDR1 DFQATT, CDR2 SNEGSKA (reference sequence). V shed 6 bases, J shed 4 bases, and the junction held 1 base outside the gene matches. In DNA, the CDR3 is TGCAGTGCAGGGACAGGGTACGAGCAGTACTTC. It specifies CSAGTGYEQYF.

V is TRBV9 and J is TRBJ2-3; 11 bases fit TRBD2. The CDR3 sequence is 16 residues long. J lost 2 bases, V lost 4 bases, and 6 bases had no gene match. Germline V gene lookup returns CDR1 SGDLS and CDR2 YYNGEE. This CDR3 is CASSIGTSGFTDTQYF. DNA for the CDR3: TGTGCCAGCAGCATCGGGACTAGCGGCTTCACAGATACGCAGTATTTT.

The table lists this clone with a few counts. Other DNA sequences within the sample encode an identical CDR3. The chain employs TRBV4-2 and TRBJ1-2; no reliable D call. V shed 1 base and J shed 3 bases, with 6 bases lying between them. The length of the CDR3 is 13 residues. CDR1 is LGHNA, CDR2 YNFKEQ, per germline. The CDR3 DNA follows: TGTGCCAGCAGCCAAGCGCGGGACTATGGCTACACCTTC. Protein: CASSQARDYGYTF.

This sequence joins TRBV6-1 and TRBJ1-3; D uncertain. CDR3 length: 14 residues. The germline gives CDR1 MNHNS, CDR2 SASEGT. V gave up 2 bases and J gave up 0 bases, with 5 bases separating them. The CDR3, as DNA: TGTGCCAGCAGTGAACCCAGCTCTGGAAACACCATATATTTT. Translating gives CASSEPSSGNTIYF.

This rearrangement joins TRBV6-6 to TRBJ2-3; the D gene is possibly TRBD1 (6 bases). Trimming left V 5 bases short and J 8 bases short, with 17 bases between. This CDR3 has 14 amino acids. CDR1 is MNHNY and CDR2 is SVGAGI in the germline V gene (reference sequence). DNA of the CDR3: TGTGCCAGCAGTAAGGTAGCCTTAGGGGGTACGCAGTATTTT. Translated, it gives CASSKVALGGTQYF.

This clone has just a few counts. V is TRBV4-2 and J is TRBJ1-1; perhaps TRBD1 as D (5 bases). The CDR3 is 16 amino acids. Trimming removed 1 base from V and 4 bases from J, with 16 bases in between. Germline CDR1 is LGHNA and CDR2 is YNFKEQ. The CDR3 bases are TGTGCCAGCAGCCAAGGGGCAGGGCAATTGGTCACTGAAGCTTTCTTT. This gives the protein CASSQGAGQLVTEAFF.

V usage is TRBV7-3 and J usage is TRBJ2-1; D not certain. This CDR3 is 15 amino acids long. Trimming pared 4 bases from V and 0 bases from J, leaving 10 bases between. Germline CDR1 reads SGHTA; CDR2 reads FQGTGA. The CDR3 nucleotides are TGTGCCAGCAGCTCAGACTCCAGCTCCTACAATGAGCAGTTCTTC. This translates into CASSSDSSSYNEQFF.

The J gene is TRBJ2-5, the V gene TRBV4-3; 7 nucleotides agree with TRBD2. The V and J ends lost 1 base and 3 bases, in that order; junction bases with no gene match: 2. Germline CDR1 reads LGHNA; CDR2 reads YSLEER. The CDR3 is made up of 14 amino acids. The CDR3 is CASSQGGREETQYF. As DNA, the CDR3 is TGCGCCAGCAGCCAAGGTGGGAGGGAAGAGACCCAGTACTTC.

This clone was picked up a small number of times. The CDR3 here is CAWSGGSANTGELFF. CDR3 coding DNA: TGTGCCTGGAGTGGAGGGTCCGCGAACACCGGGGAGCTGTTTTTT. The chain has TRBV30 and TRBJ2-2; a weak D match, TRBD2 (5 bases). Looked up from germline, CDR1 is GTSNPN and CDR2 is SVGIG (reference sequence). This CDR3 is built from 15 residues. The V and J ends lost 1 base and 0 bases respectively, with 9 bases between them.

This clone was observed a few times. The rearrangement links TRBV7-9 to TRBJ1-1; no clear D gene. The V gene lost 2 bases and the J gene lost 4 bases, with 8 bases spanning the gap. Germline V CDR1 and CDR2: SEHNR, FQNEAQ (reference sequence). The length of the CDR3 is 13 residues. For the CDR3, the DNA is TGTGCCAGCAGCTTAACAGATGTCACTGAAGCTTTCTTT. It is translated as CASSLTDVTEAFF.